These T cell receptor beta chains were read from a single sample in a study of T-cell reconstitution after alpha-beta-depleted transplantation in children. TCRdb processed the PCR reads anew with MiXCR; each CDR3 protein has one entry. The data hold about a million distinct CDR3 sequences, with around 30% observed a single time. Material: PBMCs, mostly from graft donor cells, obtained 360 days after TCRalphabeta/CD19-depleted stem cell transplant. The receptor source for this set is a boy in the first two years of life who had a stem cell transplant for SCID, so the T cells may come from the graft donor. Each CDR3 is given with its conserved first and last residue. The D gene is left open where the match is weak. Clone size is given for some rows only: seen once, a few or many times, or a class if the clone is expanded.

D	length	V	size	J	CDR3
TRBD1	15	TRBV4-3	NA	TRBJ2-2	CASSPLQGAAGELFF
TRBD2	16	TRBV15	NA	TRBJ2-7	CATSRAASGGYYEQYF
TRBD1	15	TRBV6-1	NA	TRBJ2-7	CASSEAGQAKWEQYF
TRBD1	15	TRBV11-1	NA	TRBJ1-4	CASSSGTGANEKLFF
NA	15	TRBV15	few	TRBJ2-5	CATNPGPGREETQYF
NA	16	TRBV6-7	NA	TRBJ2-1	CASSHADSSSYNEQFF
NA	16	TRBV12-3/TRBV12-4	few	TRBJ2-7	CASSPGHRATAYEQYF
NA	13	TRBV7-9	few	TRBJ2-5	CASSPRRSGTQYF
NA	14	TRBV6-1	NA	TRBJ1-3	CAIGRGEGGNTVYF
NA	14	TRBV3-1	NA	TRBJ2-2	CASSQPPGTGELFF
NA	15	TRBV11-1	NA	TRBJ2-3	CASSSPTGPGDTQYF
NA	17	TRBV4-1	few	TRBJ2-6	CASSQDRAGAGANVLTF
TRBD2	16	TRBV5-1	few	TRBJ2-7	CASSLEGGGRGLEQYF
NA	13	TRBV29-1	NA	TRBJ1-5	CSALGTDNQPQHF
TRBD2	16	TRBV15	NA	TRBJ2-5	CATSGGSGGAPETQYF
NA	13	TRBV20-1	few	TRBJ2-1	CSAPSRDYNEQFF
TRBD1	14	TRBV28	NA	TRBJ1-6	CASSFGTENSPLHF
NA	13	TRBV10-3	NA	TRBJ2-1	CAIGRDTYNEQFF
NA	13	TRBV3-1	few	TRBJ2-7	CASSQDGVGEQYF
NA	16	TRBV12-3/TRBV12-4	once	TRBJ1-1	CASSLYVQGVGTEAFF
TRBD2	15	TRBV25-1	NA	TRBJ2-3	CASSARLAGADTQYF
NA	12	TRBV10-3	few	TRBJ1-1	CAISESSGRAFF
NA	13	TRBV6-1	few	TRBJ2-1	CASSESKGNEQFF
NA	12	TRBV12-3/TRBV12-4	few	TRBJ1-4	CASRRGPNEKLF
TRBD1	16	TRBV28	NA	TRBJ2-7	CASSLGPDRGSYEQYF
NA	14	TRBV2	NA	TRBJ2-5	CASSEALGGETQYF
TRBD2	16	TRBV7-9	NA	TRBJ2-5	CASSSFVTSGGETQYF
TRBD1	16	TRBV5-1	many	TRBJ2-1	CASSLSPGQVNNEQFF
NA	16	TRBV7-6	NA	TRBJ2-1	CASSPMFGGSYNEQFF
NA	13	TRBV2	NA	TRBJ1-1	CASTAGANTEAFF
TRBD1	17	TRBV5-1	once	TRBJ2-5	CASSGGQGGKSQETQYF
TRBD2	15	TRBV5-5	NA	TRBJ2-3	CASSLWTSSTDTQYF
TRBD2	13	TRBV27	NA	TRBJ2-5	CASSSGLAGSQYF
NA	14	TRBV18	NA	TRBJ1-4	CASSPEVGHEKLFF
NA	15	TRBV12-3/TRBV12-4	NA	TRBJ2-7	CASRGPGGSSYEQYF
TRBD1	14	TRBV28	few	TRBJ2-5	CASSQYRGPETQYF
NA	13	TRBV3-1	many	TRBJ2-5	CASSQDFYGTQYF
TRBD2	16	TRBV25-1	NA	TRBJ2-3	CASSEPGLASTDTQYF
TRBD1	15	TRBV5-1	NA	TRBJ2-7	CASSSTGNPSYEQYF
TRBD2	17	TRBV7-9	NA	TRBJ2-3	CASSWNATSGLTDTQYF
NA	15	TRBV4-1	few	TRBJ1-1	CASSPGAQRYTEAFF
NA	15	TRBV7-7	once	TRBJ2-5	CASSLGLGIQETQYF
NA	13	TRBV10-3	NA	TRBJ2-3	CAISDRNTDTQYF
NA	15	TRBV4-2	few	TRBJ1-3	CASSQVAGDGNTIYF
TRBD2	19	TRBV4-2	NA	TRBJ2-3	CASSQTSGGLGRSTDTQYF
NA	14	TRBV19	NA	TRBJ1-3	CASSIAVSGNTIYF
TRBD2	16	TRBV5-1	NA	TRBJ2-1	CASSQAPAGGENEQFF
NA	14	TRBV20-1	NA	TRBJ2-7	CSATLVVGGYEQYF
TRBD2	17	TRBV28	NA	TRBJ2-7	CASSTSSRPLAVYEQYF
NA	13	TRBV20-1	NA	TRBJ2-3	CSASTGFTDTQYF